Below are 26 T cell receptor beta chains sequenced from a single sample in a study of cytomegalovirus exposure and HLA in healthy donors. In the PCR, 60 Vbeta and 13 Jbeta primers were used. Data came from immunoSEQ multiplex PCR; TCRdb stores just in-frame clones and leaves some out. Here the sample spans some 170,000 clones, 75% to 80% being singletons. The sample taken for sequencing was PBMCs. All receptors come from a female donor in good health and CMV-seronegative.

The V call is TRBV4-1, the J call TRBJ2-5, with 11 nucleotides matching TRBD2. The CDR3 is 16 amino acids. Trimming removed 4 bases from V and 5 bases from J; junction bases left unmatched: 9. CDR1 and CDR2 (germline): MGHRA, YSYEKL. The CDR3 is CASSPRGSGGEETQYF. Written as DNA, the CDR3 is TGCGCCAGCAGCCCCCGGGGTAGCGGGGGGGAGGAGACCCAGTACTTC.

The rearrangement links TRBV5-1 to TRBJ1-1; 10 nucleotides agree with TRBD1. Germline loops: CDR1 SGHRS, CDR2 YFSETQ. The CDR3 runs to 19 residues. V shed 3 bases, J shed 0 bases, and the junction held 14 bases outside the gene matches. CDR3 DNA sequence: TGCGCCAGCAGCTGGGGGCCGGGACAGGGGCTATTTGTGAACACTGAAGCTTTCTTT. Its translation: CASSWGPGQGLFVNTEAFF.

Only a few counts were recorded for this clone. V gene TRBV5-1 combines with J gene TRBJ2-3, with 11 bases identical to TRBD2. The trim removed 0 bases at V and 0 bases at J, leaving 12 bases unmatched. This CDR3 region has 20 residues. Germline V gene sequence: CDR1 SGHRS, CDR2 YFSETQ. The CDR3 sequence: CASSLEGRIAGGVSTDTQYF. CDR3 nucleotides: TGCGCCAGCAGCTTGGAAGGCCGGATAGCGGGAGGGGTAAGCACAGATACGCAGTATTTT.

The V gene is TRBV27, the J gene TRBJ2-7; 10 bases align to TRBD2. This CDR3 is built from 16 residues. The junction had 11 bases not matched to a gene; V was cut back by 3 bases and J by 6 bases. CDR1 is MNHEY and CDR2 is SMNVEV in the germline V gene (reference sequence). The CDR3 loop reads CASSFSLLAGDGEQYF. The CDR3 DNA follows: TGTGCCAGCAGTTTTAGTCTCCTAGCGGGAGATGGCGAGCAGTACTTC.

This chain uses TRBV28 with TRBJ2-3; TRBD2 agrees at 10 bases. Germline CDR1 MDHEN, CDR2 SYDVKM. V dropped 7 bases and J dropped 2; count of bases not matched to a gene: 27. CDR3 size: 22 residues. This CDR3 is CASTLSPSATGDTSGATDTQYF. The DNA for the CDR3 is TGTGCCAGCACCCTTAGCCCCTCGGCGACAGGGGACACTAGCGGGGCCACAGATACGCAGTATTTT.

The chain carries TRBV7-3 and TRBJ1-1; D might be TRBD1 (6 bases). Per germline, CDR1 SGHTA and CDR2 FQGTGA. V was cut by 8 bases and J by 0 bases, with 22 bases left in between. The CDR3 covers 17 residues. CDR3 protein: CASQQGTSQKMNTEAFF. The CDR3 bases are TGTGCCAGCCAGCAGGGGACATCACAGAAAATGAACACTGAAGCTTTCTTT.

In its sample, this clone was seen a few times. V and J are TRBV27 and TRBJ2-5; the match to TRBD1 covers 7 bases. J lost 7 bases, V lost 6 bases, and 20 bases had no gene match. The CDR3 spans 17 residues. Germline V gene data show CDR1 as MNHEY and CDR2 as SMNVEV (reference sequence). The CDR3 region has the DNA TGTGCCAGCAGCCTTAAGGGGGCGGCACGGGCCGGTGTGACCCAGTACTTC. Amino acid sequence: CASSLKGAARAGVTQYF.

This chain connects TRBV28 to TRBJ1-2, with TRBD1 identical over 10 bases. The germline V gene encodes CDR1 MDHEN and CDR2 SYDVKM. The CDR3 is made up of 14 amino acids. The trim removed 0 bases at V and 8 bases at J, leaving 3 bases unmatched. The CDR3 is CASSLWDRGEGYTF. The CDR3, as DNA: TGTGCCAGCAGTTTATGGGACAGGGGGGAAGGCTACACCTTC.

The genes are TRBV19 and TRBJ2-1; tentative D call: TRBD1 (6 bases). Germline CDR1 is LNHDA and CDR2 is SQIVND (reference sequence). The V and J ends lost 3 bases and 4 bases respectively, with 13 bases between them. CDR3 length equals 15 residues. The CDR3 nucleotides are TGTGCCAGTAGTATCGGTCAGGGGAGATACAATGAGCAGTTCTTC. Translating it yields CASSIGQGRYNEQFF.

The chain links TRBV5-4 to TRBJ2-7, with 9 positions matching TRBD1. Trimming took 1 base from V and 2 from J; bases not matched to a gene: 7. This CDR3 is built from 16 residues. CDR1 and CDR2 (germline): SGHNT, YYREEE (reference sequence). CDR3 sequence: CASSLSSGTGTYEQYF. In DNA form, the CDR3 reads TGTGCCAGCAGCTTGAGCTCCGGGACAGGGACCTACGAGCAGTACTTC.

The CDR3: CASSLPRAANEKLFF. The CDR3 region has the DNA TGTGCCAGCAGTTTACCCAGGGCGGCTAATGAAAAACTGTTTTTT. J is TRBJ1-4 and V is TRBV27, with D maybe TRBD1 (5 bases). This CDR3 is built from 15 residues. V lost 2 bases and J 3 bases, leaving 10 bases between the germline ends. Per the germline V gene, CDR1 is MNHEY and CDR2 is SMNVEV (reference sequence).

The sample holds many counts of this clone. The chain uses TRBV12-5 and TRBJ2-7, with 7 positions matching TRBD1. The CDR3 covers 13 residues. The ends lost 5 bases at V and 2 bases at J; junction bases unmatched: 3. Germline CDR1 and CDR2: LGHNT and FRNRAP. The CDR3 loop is CASGMTGTYEQYF. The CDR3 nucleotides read TGTGCTAGTGGTATGACAGGGACCTACGAGCAGTACTTC.

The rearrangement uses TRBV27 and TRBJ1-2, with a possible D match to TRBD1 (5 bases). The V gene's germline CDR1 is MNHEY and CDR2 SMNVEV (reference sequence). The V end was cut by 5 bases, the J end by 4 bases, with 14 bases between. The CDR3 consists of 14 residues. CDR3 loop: CASSTQGRGYGYTF. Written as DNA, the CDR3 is TGTGCCAGCAGTACTCAGGGAAGGGGCTATGGCTACACCTTC.

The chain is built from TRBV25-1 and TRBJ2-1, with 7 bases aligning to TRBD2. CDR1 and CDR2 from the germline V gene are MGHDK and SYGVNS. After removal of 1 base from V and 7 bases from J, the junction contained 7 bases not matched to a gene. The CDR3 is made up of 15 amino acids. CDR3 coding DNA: TGTGCCAGCAGTGAATCCCGGGGGGATAGGAATGAGCAGTTCTTC. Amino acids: CASSESRGDRNEQFF.

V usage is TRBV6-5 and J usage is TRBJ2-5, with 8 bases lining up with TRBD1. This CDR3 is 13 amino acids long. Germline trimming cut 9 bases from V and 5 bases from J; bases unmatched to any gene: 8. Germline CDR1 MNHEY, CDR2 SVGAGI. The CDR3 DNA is TGTGCCAGTTGGGCAGGGGGCTGGGAGACCCAGTACTTC. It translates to CASWAGGWETQYF.

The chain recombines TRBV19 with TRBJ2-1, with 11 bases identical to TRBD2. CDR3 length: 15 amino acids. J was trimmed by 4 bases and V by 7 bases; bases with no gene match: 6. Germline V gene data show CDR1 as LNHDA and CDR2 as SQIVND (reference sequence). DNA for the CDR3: TGTGCCAGTACCCTGGGACTAGCGGATTACAATGAGCAGTTCTTC. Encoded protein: CASTLGLADYNEQFF.

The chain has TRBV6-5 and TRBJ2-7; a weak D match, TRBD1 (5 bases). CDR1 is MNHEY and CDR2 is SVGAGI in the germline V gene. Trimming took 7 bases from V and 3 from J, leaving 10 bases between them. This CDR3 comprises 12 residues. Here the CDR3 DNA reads TGTGCCAGCACAGGGCTTGGCTACGAGCAGTACTTC. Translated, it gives CASTGLGYEQYF.

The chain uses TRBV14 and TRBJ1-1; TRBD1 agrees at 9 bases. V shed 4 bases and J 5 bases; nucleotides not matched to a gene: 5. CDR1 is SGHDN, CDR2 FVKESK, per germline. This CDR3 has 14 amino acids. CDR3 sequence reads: CASSPRQGVTEAFF. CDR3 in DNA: TGTGCCAGCAGCCCCAGACAGGGGGTGACTGAAGCTTTCTTT.

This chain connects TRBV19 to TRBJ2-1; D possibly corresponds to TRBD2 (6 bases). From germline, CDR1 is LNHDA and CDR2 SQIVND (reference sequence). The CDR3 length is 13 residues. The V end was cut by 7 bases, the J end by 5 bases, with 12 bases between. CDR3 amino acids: CASTIGTHNEQFF. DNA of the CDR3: TGTGCCAGTACCATCGGGACTCACAATGAGCAGTTCTTC.

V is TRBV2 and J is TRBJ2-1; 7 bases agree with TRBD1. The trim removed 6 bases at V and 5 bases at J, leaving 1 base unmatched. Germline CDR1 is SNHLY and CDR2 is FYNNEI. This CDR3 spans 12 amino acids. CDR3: CASRTGDNEQFF. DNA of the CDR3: TGTGCCAGCAGAACAGGGGACAATGAGCAGTTCTTC.

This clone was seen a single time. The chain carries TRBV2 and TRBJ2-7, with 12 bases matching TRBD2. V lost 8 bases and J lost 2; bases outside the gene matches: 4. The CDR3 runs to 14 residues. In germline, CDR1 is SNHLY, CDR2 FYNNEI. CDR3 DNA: TGTGCCAGCGGGACTAGCGGGTTGCCCTACGAGCAGTACTTC. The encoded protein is CASGTSGLPYEQYF. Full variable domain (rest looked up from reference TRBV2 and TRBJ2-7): EPEVTQTPSHQVTQMGQEVILRCVPISNHLYFYWYRQILGQKVEFLVSFYNNEISEKSEIFDDQFSVERPDGSNFTLKIRSTKLEDSAMYFCASGTSGLPYEQYFGPGTRLTVT.

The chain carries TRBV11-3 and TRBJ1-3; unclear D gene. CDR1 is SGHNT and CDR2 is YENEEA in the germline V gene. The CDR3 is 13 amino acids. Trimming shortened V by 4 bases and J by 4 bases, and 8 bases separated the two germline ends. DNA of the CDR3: TGTGCCAGCAGCTCCCGACTAGGAAACACCATATATTTT. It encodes CASSSRLGNTIYF.

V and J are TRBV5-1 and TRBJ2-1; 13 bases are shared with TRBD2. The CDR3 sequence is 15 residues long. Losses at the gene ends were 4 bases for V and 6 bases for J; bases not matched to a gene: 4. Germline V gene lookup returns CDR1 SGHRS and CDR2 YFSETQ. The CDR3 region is CASSLGLAGLNEQFF. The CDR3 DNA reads TGCGCCAGCAGCCTGGGACTAGCGGGACTCAATGAGCAGTTCTTC.

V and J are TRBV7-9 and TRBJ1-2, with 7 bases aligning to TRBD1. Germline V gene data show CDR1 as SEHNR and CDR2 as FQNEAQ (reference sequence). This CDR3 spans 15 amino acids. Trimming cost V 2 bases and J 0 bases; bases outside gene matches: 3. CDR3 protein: CASSLWDSPNYGYTF. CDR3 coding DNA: TGTGCCAGCAGCTTATGGGACAGTCCTAACTATGGCTACACCTTC.

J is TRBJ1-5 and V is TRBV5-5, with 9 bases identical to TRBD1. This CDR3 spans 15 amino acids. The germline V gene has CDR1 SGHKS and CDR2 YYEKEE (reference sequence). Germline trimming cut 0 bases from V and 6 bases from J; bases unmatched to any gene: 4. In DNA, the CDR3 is TGTGCCAGCAGCTTGGCCGGGACAGGGAGTCAGCCCCAGCATTTT. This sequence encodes CASSLAGTGSQPQHF.

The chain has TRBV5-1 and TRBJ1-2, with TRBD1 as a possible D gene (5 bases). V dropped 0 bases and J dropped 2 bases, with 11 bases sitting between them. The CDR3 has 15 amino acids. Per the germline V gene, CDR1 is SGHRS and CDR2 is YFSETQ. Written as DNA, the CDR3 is TGCGCCAGCAGCTTGGGGTCGGGGGAAAACTATGGCTACACCTTC. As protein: CASSLGSGENYGYTF.